These 17 T cell receptor beta chains were sequenced from one sample in a study of CD8 T cells in Susac syndrome. RNA amounts of about 0.5 to 1 ug underwent reverse transcription with random hexamers. In TCRdb, the immunoSEQ multiplex PCR reads were re-called with MiXCR into one record per CDR3 protein. The repertoire includes roughly 150,000 distinct CDR3 sequences, almost 96% of them detected once, and more than 0.075% sits in the top ten. Sequencing was performed on CD4+ T cells from PBMCs. The receptor set was obtained from a human donor with Susac syndrome.

The chain couples TRBV20-1 to TRBJ2-1; no reliable D call. The CDR3 extends over 15 amino acids. Germline lookup yields CDR1 DFQATT and CDR2 SNEGSKA (reference sequence). V dropped 6 bases and J dropped 0 bases, with 15 bases sitting between them. The CDR3 sequence is CSAPFAASSYNEQFF. The CDR3, as DNA: TGCAGTGCCCCCTTCGCGGCAAGCTCCTACAATGAGCAGTTCTTC.

The chain has TRBV29-1 and TRBJ1-1; 11 bases align to TRBD1. From germline, CDR1 is SQVTM and CDR2 ANQGSEA. V lost 1 base to trimming and J lost 10 bases; unmatched junction nucleotides: 5. The CDR3 runs 13 residues. The CDR3 DNA is TGCAGCGTTGAAGTCGGACAGGGGGCGAGAGCTTTCTTT. This translates into CSVEVGQGARAFF.

The chain carries TRBV18 and TRBJ2-1; 11 bases map to TRBD2. CDR1 is KGHSH and CDR2 is LQKENI in the germline V gene. Trimming removed 8 bases from V and 6 bases from J; junction bases left unmatched: 18. The CDR3 covers 18 residues. The CDR3 loop is CASTRGTSGTVKGNEQFF. CDR3 coding DNA: TGTGCCAGCACTCGGGGGACTAGCGGAACAGTAAAGGGCAATGAGCAGTTCTTC.

This chain joins TRBV7-4 and TRBJ2-5; TRBD2 matches 7 bases. The V segment lost 6 bases and the J segment 4 bases; nucleotides outside the gene matches: 11. The CDR3 extends over 15 amino acids. Per germline, CDR1 SGHVT and CDR2 SQSDAQ. The CDR3 protein is CASSRPWGGRETQYF. CDR3 nucleotides: TGTGCCAGCAGTCGGCCGTGGGGAGGGAGAGAGACCCAGTACTTC.

The rearrangement joins TRBV4-1 to TRBJ2-7, with D perhaps TRBD2 (5 bases). Deletions cut 4 bases from V and 3 bases from J, with 7 bases between. Per germline, CDR1 MGHRA and CDR2 YSYEKL. CDR3 length: 12 amino acids. The CDR3 reads CASSPGNYEQYF. The CDR3 DNA reads TGCGCCAGCAGCCCCGGGAACTACGAGCAGTACTTC.

This chain links TRBV29-1 with TRBJ2-7; weak D call: TRBD1 (5 bases). V lost 6 bases to trimming and J lost 2 bases, with 14 bases between them. The germline CDR1 and CDR2 sequences are SQVTM and ANQGSEA. CDR3 size: 13 residues. The CDR3 DNA reads as TGCAGCGTCCGACAGCTACTAACCTACGAGCAGTACTTC. It specifies CSVRQLLTYEQYF.

This chain joins TRBV3-1 and TRBJ1-1; D gene unclear. There are 14 residues in the CDR3. The V gene lost 0 bases and the J gene lost 2 bases, with 7 bases spanning the gap. The V gene's germline CDR1 is LGHDT and CDR2 YNNKEL (reference sequence). CDR3 region: CASSQDGSNTEAFF. CDR3 DNA: TGTGCCAGCAGCCAAGATGGTAGTAACACTGAAGCTTTCTTT.

The V gene is TRBV18, the J gene TRBJ1-1; D is unresolved. Germline assignment: CDR1 KGHSH and CDR2 LQKENI. V dropped 4 bases and J dropped 3 bases, with 9 bases sitting between them. The CDR3 runs to 13 residues. The CDR3 nucleotides read TGTGCCAGCTCACTCACGTCGGACACTGAAGCTTTCTTT. Protein sequence: CASSLTSDTEAFF.

The chain joins TRBV6-2 or TRBV6-3 to TRBJ1-5; no reliable D call. The V end lost 11 bases, the J end lost 4 bases, and 12 bases lay between the germline ends. There are 12 residues in the CDR3. Germline V gives CDR1 MNHEY, CDR2 SVGEGT. In DNA form, the CDR3 reads TGTGCCGCTGGAAGCGGGAATCAGCCCCAGCATTTT. The encoded protein is CAAGSGNQPQHF.

CDR3 DNA sequence: TGTGCCAGCAGCCGCCCCATCCGGGACAGCAATCAGCCCCAGCATTTT. Protein sequence: CASSRPIRDSNQPQHF. The V call is TRBV28, the J call TRBJ1-5; tentative D call: TRBD1 (5 bases). The CDR3 has 16 amino acids. Trimming took off 6 bases at V and 1 base at J, with 16 bases between the two ends. The V gene's germline CDR1 is MDHEN and CDR2 SYDVKM. Looking up the rest from reference TRBV28 and TRBJ1-5 gives the full variable domain: DVKVTQSSRYLVKRTGEKVFLECVQDMDHENMFWYRQDPGLGLRLIYFSYDVKMKEKGDIPEGYSVSREKKERFSLILESASTNQTSMYLCASSRPIRDSNQPQHFGDGTRLSIL.

The genes are TRBV20-1 and TRBJ1-1, with a tentative D call TRBD1 (5 bases). The germline gives CDR1 DFQATT, CDR2 SNEGSKA (reference sequence). This CDR3 region has 16 residues. Trimming removed 6 bases from V and 0 bases from J, with 20 bases in between. The CDR3 protein is CSATRGPLGMNTEAFF. Written as DNA, the CDR3 is TGCAGTGCGACCCGGGGACCACTGGGGATGAACACTGAAGCTTTCTTT.

The chain carries TRBV29-1 and TRBJ2-3; 11 bases match TRBD2. Trimming removed 7 bases from V and 6 bases from J; junction bases left unmatched: 3. CDR1 and CDR2 from the germline V gene are SQVTM and ANQGSEA. CDR3 length: 12 amino acids. CDR3 protein: CSAGLAVDTQYF. The CDR3 DNA reads as TGCAGCGCGGGACTAGCGGTGGATACGCAGTATTTT.

The chain employs TRBV3-1 and TRBJ1-1, with D tentatively TRBD1 (6 bases). The CDR3 consists of 14 residues. Germline V gene lookup returns CDR1 LGHDT and CDR2 YNNKEL (reference sequence). V was shortened by 0 bases and J by 11 bases, with 16 bases between the two germline ends. The CDR3 coding sequence is TGTGCCAGCAGCCAAGATTTGACAGGACACGACGCTTTCTTT. Translation: CASSQDLTGHDAFF.

This clonotype was seen just once. The chain is built from TRBV5-1 and TRBJ1-1; D is unclear. This CDR3 has 13 amino acids. CDR1 is SGHRS, CDR2 YFSETQ, per germline. The V end lost 0 bases, the J end lost 5 bases, and 8 bases lay between the germline ends. The CDR3 region is CASSLAEGTEAFF. For the CDR3, the DNA is TGCGCCAGCAGCTTGGCCGAAGGGACTGAAGCTTTCTTT.

V and J are TRBV25-1 and TRBJ2-7; no clear D gene. CDR3 length: 11 amino acids. Trimming shortened V by 3 bases and J by 4 bases, and 4 bases separated the two germline ends. The germline V gene has CDR1 MGHDK and CDR2 SYGVNS. CDR3 DNA: TGTGCCAGCAGTGATGGGTACGAGCAGTACTTC. The encoded protein is CASSDGYEQYF.

This clonotype came up once. The genes are TRBV4-2 and TRBJ2-3, with D possibly matching TRBD2 (6 bases). V lost 0 bases, J lost 7 bases, and 20 bases lay in between. Looked up from germline, CDR1 is LGHNA and CDR2 is YNFKEQ. This CDR3 has 17 residues. The CDR3, as DNA: TGTGCCAGCAGCCAAGATAGTTCGGTTGGGCGGGGAAATACGCAGTATTTT. Its translation: CASSQDSSVGRGNTQYF.

The V call is TRBV20-1, the J call TRBJ1-6; TRBD1 aligns across 9 bases. Germline V gene lookup returns CDR1 DFQATT and CDR2 SNEGSKA (reference sequence). Trimming removed 3 bases from V and 8 bases from J; junction bases left unmatched: 5. The CDR3 spans 14 residues. The CDR3 coding sequence is TGCAGTGCTAGGAACCGGGACAGGGATTCACCCCTCCACTTT. Protein product: CSARNRDRDSPLHF.